This TCR delta chain derives from a study of human gamma delta and Vdelta1 T cells (dated by TCRdb to the late 2010s). About the investigation overall: The study examined Delta One T cells, which are Vd1+ gamma-delta T cells, as cytotoxic effectors against acute myeloid leukemia.

Library preparation was by PCR. The sequencer was an Illumina MiSeq. After TCRdb called clones again from the public reads with CATT, rows with identical DNA were merged. Here the sample has some 4,000 delta-chain clones; 20% to 30% occur a single time. The ten largest clones take up 55% to 75% of the sample. Spanning cysteine to phenylalanine, the CDR3 consists of 19 amino acids. Of all the DNA, just the CDR3 is kept, 57 bases in frame from base 1. Based on the germline V gene, the CDR1 and CDR2 sequences are TSWWSYY and QGS. Compared with germline, V lacks 7 bases and J lacks 0 bases; bases without a gene match: 14. As for this clone: It has no known antigen specificity. A far larger clone is only one base removed, so a read error is likely. Distinct nucleotide sequences in the sample also encode this CDR3.

Source material: naive CD27+ Vdelta1 gamma-delta T cells from blood. The TCR sequence derives from a human donor in good health. The rearranged segments are TRDV1 and TRDJ1, with 13 bases aligning to TRDD3. Here the CDR3 is given as CALATGDWGIRIYTDKLIF. DNA sequence: TGTGCTCTTGCAACGGGGGACTGGGGGATACGGATCTACACCGATAAACTCATCTTT.